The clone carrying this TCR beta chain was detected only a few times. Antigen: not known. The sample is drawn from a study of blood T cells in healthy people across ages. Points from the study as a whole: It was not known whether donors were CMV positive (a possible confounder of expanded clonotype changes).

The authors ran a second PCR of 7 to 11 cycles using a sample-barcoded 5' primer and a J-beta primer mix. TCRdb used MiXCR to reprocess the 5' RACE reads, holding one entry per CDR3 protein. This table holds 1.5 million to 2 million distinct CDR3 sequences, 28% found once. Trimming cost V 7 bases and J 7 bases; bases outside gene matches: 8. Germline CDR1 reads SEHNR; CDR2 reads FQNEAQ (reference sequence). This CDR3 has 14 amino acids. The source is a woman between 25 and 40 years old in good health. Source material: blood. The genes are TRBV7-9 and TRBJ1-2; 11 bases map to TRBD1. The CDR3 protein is CASITGQGASGYTF. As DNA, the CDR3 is TGTGCCAGCATCACAGGACAGGGGGCCTCTGGCTACACCTTC.